These 6 T cell receptor beta chains came from one sample sequenced in a study of blood T cell repertoires in COVID-19. Here immunoSEQ multiplex PCR was the method, and the copy in TCRdb shows in-frame clones only, minus some. The sample lists about 180,000 clones, approximately 90% occurring once. The sequenced sample was peripheral blood. The receptor set was obtained from a woman aged 25-40 years with acute or convalescent COVID-19.

The chain links TRBV2 to TRBJ1-5, with TRBD1 matching 7 bases. The CDR3 covers 14 residues. The germline CDR1 and CDR2 sequences are SNHLY and FYNNEI. V shed 6 bases, J shed 5 bases, and the junction held 7 bases outside the gene matches. CDR3 DNA sequence: TGTGCCAGCAGGGGCAGGGGGTCGGATCAGCCCCAGCATTTT. Protein product: CASRGRGSDQPQHF.

J is TRBJ2-5 and V is TRBV5-1; D unresolved. This CDR3 is 15 amino acids long. Germline V lookup: CDR1 SGHRS, CDR2 YFSETQ. The V gene lost 0 bases and the J gene lost 2 bases, with 11 bases spanning the gap. CDR3 region: CASSLAGSLQETQYF. CDR3 coding DNA: TGCGCCAGCAGCTTGGCCGGGTCCTTACAAGAGACCCAGTACTTC.

The rearrangement links TRBV18 to TRBJ2-5; 9 nucleotides align to TRBD1. Germline V gene sequence: CDR1 KGHSH, CDR2 LQKENI. This CDR3 region has 18 residues. V shed 0 bases, J shed 3 bases, and the junction held 11 bases outside the gene matches. The CDR3 coding sequence is TGTGCCAGCTCACCACCGAGGGGGACAGGGTCTTTGAAAGAGACCCAGTACTTC. It is translated as CASSPPRGTGSLKETQYF.

This chain connects TRBV18 to TRBJ1-1, with 7 bases lining up with TRBD1. The CDR3 is made up of 18 amino acids. CDR1 and CDR2 from the germline V gene are KGHSH and LQKENI. V lost 8 bases and J lost 2; bases outside the gene matches: 20. CDR3 coding DNA: TGTGCCAGCACAGAGTCGAGCTTAGACAGGGCTTTCAACACTGAAGCTTTCTTT. As protein: CASTESSLDRAFNTEAFF.

The chain recombines TRBV7-2 with TRBJ2-2, with TRBD2 as a possible D gene (6 bases). This CDR3 is built from 13 residues. CDR1 SGHTA and CDR2 FQGNSA come from the germline V gene. V was pared by 3 bases and J by 11 bases, with 13 bases between. For the CDR3, the DNA is TGTGCCAGCAGCTTTCCCGGGAGTGGTGAGCTGTTTTTT. Amino acids: CASSFPGSGELFF.

V is TRBV5-4 and J is TRBJ2-7, with a possible D match to TRBD2 (5 bases). Per the germline V gene, CDR1 is SGHNT and CDR2 is YYREEE (reference sequence). The CDR3 covers 15 residues. The V end lost 4 bases, the J end lost 0 bases, and 14 bases lay between the germline ends. The CDR3 reads CASSGSGQSSYEQYF. The CDR3 DNA reads TGTGCCAGCAGCGGGAGTGGGCAGAGCTCCTACGAGCAGTACTTC.